This T cell receptor (beta chain) appears in the sequencing data of a study of shared clonotypes between healthy human individuals. Study background: CD8 memory received one plate per donor, CD8 naive two, CD4 memory three and CD4 naive three.

Data came from immunoSEQ multiplex PCR; TCRdb stores just in-frame clones and leaves some out. The sample records hundreds of thousands of clones, almost 97% being singletons. Points on this clone: Its antigen is not identified.

The germline V gene encodes CDR1 MNHEY and CDR2 SVGAGI. Trimming took 6 bases from V and 6 from J; bases not matched to a gene: 10. This CDR3 is 14 amino acids long. The study's findings and limits: Estimated richness values were generally larger in naive subsets than in memory subsets.

This receptor was identified in a woman in her twenties or thirties in good health. The chain carries TRBV6-5 and TRBJ2-7; TRBD2 matches 8 bases. The sequencing sample was made of naive CD4+ T cells sorted from blood. The sample's subset: CD45RA+ positively selected. The CDR3 bases are TGTGCCAGCAGCCAACACCTAGCGGGTGCCGAGCAGTACTTC. Its translation is CASSQHLAGAEQYF.